Shown below are 26 T cell receptor beta chains from a single sample sequenced in a study of blood T cell repertoires in COVID-19. The protocol was immunoSEQ multiplex PCR, while the TCRdb copy is restricted to in-frame clones and leaves out a portion. This table has roughly 59,000 clones, 70% to 80% appearing once. What was sequenced was peripheral blood. These receptor sequences come from a human donor in a cohort sampled during active COVID-19.

The gene calls are TRBV10-3 and TRBJ2-1; the match to TRBD2 covers 7 bases. Trimming took 3 bases from V and 3 from J; bases not matched to a gene: 5. Per the germline V gene, CDR1 is ENHRY and CDR2 is SYGVKD. CDR3 length equals 15 residues. CDR3 residues: CAISDGGGDYNEQFF. The CDR3 bases are TGTGCCATCAGTGACGGGGGAGGGGACTACAATGAGCAGTTCTTC.

V is TRBV30 and J is TRBJ2-1, with 9 positions matching TRBD2. V was clipped by 1 base and J by 4 bases; unmatched bases: 8. Per the germline V gene, CDR1 is GTSNPN and CDR2 is SVGIG (reference sequence). The CDR3 loop spans 16 amino acids. The CDR3 bases are TGTGCCTGGAGTGGATCAGGACTAGCGTTATACAATGAGCAGTTCTTC. It specifies CAWSGSGLALYNEQFF.

The chain employs TRBV4-1 and TRBJ2-2, with TRBD2 identical over 15 bases. This CDR3 has 17 amino acids. J was trimmed by 4 bases and V by 4 bases; bases with no gene match: 4. Germline-derived CDR1 and CDR2 are MGHRA and YSYEKL. The CDR3 nucleotides are TGCGCCAGCAGCCCTCGGACTAGCGGGAGGGCCACCGGGGAGCTGTTTTTT. Protein: CASSPRTSGRATGELFF.

The V gene is TRBV7-2, the J gene TRBJ2-5; a weak D match, TRBD2 (7 bases). Trimming took off 5 bases at V and 2 bases at J, with 12 bases between the two ends. The CDR3 consists of 14 residues. CDR1 SGHTA and CDR2 FQGNSA come from the germline V gene. The CDR3 DNA sequence: TGTGCCAGCAGCCCCGGGGGGCAGCAAGAGACCCAGTACTTC. Translation: CASSPGGQQETQYF.

J is TRBJ2-5 and V is TRBV7-9, with D tentatively TRBD2 (6 bases). The CDR3 runs to 16 residues. Trimming removed 0 bases from V and 4 bases from J, with 15 bases in between. Germline CDR1 is SEHNR and CDR2 is FQNEAQ (reference sequence). CDR3 residues: CASSLASAGPGETQYF. In DNA, the CDR3 is TGTGCCAGCAGCTTAGCATCGGCGGGGCCGGGAGAGACCCAGTACTTC.

The rearrangement uses TRBV30 and TRBJ1-6; 10 nucleotides line up with TRBD1. Germline lookup yields CDR1 GTSNPN and CDR2 SVGIG (reference sequence). V trimming: 5 bases; J trimming: 4 bases; junction bases outside the gene matches: 8. CDR3 length equals 16 residues. CDR3 in DNA: TGTGCCTGGGCTAACCGGGACAGGGGTTATAATTCACCCCTCCACTTT. It encodes CAWANRDRGYNSPLHF.

This chain uses TRBV4-3 with TRBJ2-1; 7 bases align to TRBD2. Losses at the gene ends were 0 bases for V and 0 bases for J; bases not matched to a gene: 8. Germline loops: CDR1 LGHNA, CDR2 YSLEER. The CDR3 runs 18 residues. CDR3 coding DNA: TGCGCCAGCAGCCAAGACACCGAGCGGGGTAGCTCCTACAATGAGCAGTTCTTC. Translated: CASSQDTERGSSYNEQFF.

This chain links TRBV6-5 with TRBJ1-4, with D hard to call. CDR3 length equals 15 residues. Trimming removed 1 base from V and 0 bases from J, with 6 bases in between. CDR1 is MNHEY, CDR2 SVGAGI, per germline. Written as DNA, the CDR3 is TGTGCCAGCAGTTACTTTGGAGCAACTAATGAAAAACTGTTTTTT. It translates to CASSYFGATNEKLFF.

The chain carries TRBV25-1 and TRBJ2-1; the match to TRBD2 covers 9 bases. V was clipped by 1 base and J by 9 bases; unmatched bases: 10. Germline V lookup: CDR1 MGHDK, CDR2 SYGVNS. This CDR3 region has 16 residues. Written as DNA, the CDR3 is TGTGCCAGCAGTGAATTAATAGCGGGAGTAAACGGTGAGCAGTTCTTC. It codes for CASSELIAGVNGEQFF. Complete variable domain (other parts from reference TRBV25-1 and TRBJ2-1): EADIYQTPRYLVIGTGKKITLECSQTMGHDKMYWYQQDPGMELHLIHYSYGVNSTEKGDLSSESTVSRIRTEHFPLTLESARPSHTSQYLCASSELIAGVNGEQFFGPGTRLTVL.

This clone was seen more than once but under ten times. The chain couples TRBV12-3 or TRBV12-4 to TRBJ2-5; a possible D gene is TRBD1 (6 bases). The CDR3 spans 11 residues. V lost 7 bases and J lost 9, with 12 bases in between. The chain's CDR3 is CASTQGGSQYF. The CDR3 nucleotides read TGTGCCAGCACCCAAGGGGGATCCCAGTACTTC.

The V gene is TRBV15, the J gene TRBJ1-1; 9 nucleotides align to TRBD1. V trimming: 5 bases; J trimming: 3 bases; junction bases outside the gene matches: 7. The germline V gene encodes CDR1 LNHNV and CDR2 YYDKDF (reference sequence). This CDR3 region has 15 residues. The chain's CDR3 is CATSGNRGLHTEAFF. In DNA form, the CDR3 reads TGTGCCACCAGCGGAAACAGGGGGCTGCACACTGAAGCTTTCTTT. The full variable domain, its missing parts supplied by reference TRBV15 and TRBJ1-1, is DAMVIQNPRYQVTQFGKPVTLSCSQTLNHNVMYWYQQKSSQAPKLLFHYYDKDFNNEADTPDNFQSRRPNTSFCFLDIRSPGLGDTAMYLCATSGNRGLHTEAFFGQGTRLTVV.

This clone was found once. The gene calls are TRBV5-1 and TRBJ2-2, with D unclear. V lost 0 bases and J 4 bases, leaving 4 bases between the germline ends. Germline CDR1 SGHRS, CDR2 YFSETQ. CDR3 length: 13 residues. In DNA, the CDR3 is TGCGCCAGCAGCTTGGTGGCCACCGGGGAGCTGTTTTTT. Amino acids: CASSLVATGELFF. Filled out from reference TRBV5-1 and TRBJ2-2, the complete variable domain reads KAGVTQTPRYLIKTRGQQVTLSCSPISGHRSVSWYQQTPGQGLQFLFEYFSETQRNKGNFPGRFSGRQFSNSRSEMNVSTLELGDSALYLCASSLVATGELFFGEGSRLTVL.

Only one count was recorded for this clone. The CDR3 reads CASSGQGGSYNEQFF. CDR3 nucleotides: TGTGCCAGCTCGGGGCAGGGAGGCTCCTACAATGAGCAGTTCTTC. J is TRBJ2-1 and V is TRBV18; D perhaps matches TRBD2 (6 bases). The CDR3 extends over 15 amino acids. The V gene's germline CDR1 is KGHSH and CDR2 LQKENI. The V and J ends lost 6 bases and 0 bases respectively, with 12 bases between them.

The V gene is TRBV29-1, the J gene TRBJ1-2, with 8 positions matching TRBD1. This CDR3 is 14 amino acids long. CDR1 is SQVTM, CDR2 ANQGSEA, per germline. The J segment lost 2 bases and the V segment lost 6 bases, leaving 8 bases of the junction unmatched. In DNA, the CDR3 is TGCAGCGTGGCGCGGGACAGGACCAACTATGGCTACACCTTC. Its protein product is CSVARDRTNYGYTF.

This clone appeared a single time. V gene TRBV5-1 combines with J gene TRBJ2-5, with D possibly TRBD2 on 5 matching bases. The CDR3 loop spans 14 amino acids. Trimming cost V 6 bases and J 3 bases, with 15 bases left between them. Per germline, CDR1 SGHRS and CDR2 YFSETQ. The CDR3 region is CASTSGEGKETQYF. Here the CDR3 DNA reads TGCGCCAGCACCAGCGGAGAGGGTAAAGAGACCCAGTACTTC.

J is TRBJ2-7 and V is TRBV18; 10 nucleotides line up with TRBD1. The germline gives CDR1 KGHSH, CDR2 LQKENI. V was clipped by 6 bases and J by 3 bases; unmatched bases: 8. This CDR3 is built from 15 residues. CDR3 coding DNA: TGTGCCAGCTCGCCAGGGGACAGGGGCTTCTACGAGCAGTACTTC. This gives the protein CASSPGDRGFYEQYF.

This chain connects TRBV6-6 to TRBJ2-7; 8 bases match TRBD1. The J segment lost 2 bases and the V segment lost 5 bases, leaving 11 bases of the junction unmatched. Germline V lookup: CDR1 MNHNY, CDR2 SVGAGI (reference sequence). The CDR3 covers 16 residues. CDR3 nucleotides: TGTGCCAGCAGTCGACTGACAGGGGCTTTCCCCTACGAGCAGTACTTC. Protein product: CASSRLTGAFPYEQYF.

V usage is TRBV4-1 and J usage is TRBJ2-7, with 7 bases matching TRBD2. This CDR3 contains 17 residues. The germline V gene encodes CDR1 MGHRA and CDR2 YSYEKL. V lost 4 bases and J lost 2; bases outside the gene matches: 14. The CDR3 DNA reads TGCGCCAGCAGCCTGAGGCTCGGAGCGGGGACCGCCTACGAGCAGTACTTC. It is translated as CASSLRLGAGTAYEQYF.

The CDR3 region has the DNA TGTGCCAGCAGCTTGATTAGCGGGAAGACCGGGGAGCTGTTTTTT. This encodes CASSLISGKTGELFF. The chain is built from TRBV5-4 and TRBJ2-2; 8 bases fit TRBD2. This CDR3 spans 15 amino acids. From germline, CDR1 is SGHNT and CDR2 YYREEE (reference sequence). With 1 base clipped from V and 5 bases from J, the junction kept 4 bases outside the gene matches.

The genes are TRBV18 and TRBJ2-5, with unresolved D. CDR3 length: 14 amino acids. The V end was cut by 1 base, the J end by 1 base, with 7 bases between. Looked up from germline, CDR1 is KGHSH and CDR2 is LQKENI. CDR3: CASSPRRLQETQYF. The DNA of the CDR3 is TGTGCCAGCTCACCACGGAGACTCCAAGAGACCCAGTACTTC. The variable domain in full, with the rest retrieved from reference TRBV18 and TRBJ2-5, is NAGVMQNPRHLVRRRGQEARLRCSPMKGHSHVYWYRQLPEEGLKFMVYLQKENIIDESGMPKERFSAEFPKEGPSILRIQQVVRGDSAAYFCASSPRRLQETQYFGPGTRLLVL.

The CDR3 here is CASTSFPLLNTEAFF. The CDR3 nucleotides are TGTGCCAGCACCTCCTTTCCCCTATTGAACACTGAAGCTTTCTTT. This chain joins TRBV7-9 and TRBJ1-1; D not resolved. Trimming cost V 7 bases and J 0 bases, with 15 bases left between them. Per germline, CDR1 SEHNR and CDR2 FQNEAQ (reference sequence). The CDR3 totals 15 residues.

This clone occurred once. V usage is TRBV12-3 or TRBV12-4 and J usage is TRBJ2-1, with TRBD2 as a possible D gene (6 bases). Trimming left V 6 bases short and J 10 bases short, with 10 bases between. There are 11 residues in the CDR3. The CDR3 loop reads CASSLREEQFF. CDR3 bases: TGTGCCAGCAGCCTTCGGGAGGAGCAGTTCTTC.

The chain couples TRBV11-2 to TRBJ2-7, with 7 bases fitting TRBD2. The V and J ends lost 5 bases and 9 bases, in that order; junction bases with no gene match: 10. The CDR3 covers 13 residues. Germline CDR1 reads SGHAT; CDR2 reads FQNNGV. This CDR3 reads CASSMTERDGQYF. The CDR3 nucleotides are TGTGCCAGCAGCATGACGGAGCGGGACGGGCAGTACTTC.

This chain links TRBV21-1 with TRBJ1-1. TRBV21-1 is reported as a pseudogene. The CDR3 is made up of 13 amino acids. Here the CDR3 DNA reads TGTGCCAGCAGTGGGTGGGGGGACACTGAAGCTTTCTTT. Its protein is CASSGWGDTEAFF.

This sequence joins TRBV19 and TRBJ2-3, with D maybe TRBD2 (6 bases). This CDR3 has 12 residues. V was pared by 6 bases and J by 8 bases, with 12 bases between. Germline V CDR1 and CDR2: LNHDA, SQIVND (reference sequence). CDR3 coding DNA: TGTGCCAGTAGGAGCCCAGCGGGTACGCAGTATTTT. Its translation is CASRSPAGTQYF.

The rearrangement uses TRBV19 and TRBJ2-7; 7 nucleotides agree with TRBD1. The CDR3 is 13 amino acids. Germline CDR1 LNHDA, CDR2 SQIVND (reference sequence). V shed 1 base, J shed 6 bases, and the junction held 3 bases outside the gene matches. CDR3 sequence reads: CASSIGQGSEQYF. CDR3 in DNA: TGTGCCAGTAGTATAGGACAGGGAAGCGAGCAGTACTTC.